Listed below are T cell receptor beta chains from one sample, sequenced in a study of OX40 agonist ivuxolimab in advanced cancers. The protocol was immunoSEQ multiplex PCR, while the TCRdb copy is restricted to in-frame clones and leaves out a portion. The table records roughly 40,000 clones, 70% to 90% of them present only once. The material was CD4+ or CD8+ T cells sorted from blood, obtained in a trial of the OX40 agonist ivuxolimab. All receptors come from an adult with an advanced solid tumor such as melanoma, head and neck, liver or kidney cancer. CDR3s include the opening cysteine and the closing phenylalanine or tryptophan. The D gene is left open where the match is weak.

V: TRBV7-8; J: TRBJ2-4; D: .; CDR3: CASSVGDSKNIQYF
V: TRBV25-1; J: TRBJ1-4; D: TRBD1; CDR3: CASSATGEEKLFF
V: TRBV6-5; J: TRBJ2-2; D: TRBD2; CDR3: CASSYGRGGTGELFF
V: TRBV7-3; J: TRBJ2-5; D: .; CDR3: CASSPRGLAGGETQYF
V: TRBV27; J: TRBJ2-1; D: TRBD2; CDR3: CASSLLSVAGDNEQFF
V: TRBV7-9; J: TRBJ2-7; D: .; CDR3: CASSLLGMGYEQYF
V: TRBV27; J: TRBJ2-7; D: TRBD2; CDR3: CASSPIRTSGLYEQYF
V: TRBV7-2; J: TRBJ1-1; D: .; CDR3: CASSFGVEAFF
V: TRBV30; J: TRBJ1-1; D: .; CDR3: CACPPREGTEAFF
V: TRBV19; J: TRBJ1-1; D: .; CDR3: CASSIGPEAFF
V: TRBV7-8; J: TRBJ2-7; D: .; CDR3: CASSFDSPYEQYF
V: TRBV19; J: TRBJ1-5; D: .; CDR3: CASSMVNGQPQHF
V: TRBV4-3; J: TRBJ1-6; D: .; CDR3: CASSQEGGQNLYNSPLHF
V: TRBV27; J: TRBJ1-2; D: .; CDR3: CATLRGGGYTF
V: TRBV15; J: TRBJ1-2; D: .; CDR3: CATSRDQVAGYTF
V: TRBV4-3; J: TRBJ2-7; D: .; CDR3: CASSQDPTYEQYF
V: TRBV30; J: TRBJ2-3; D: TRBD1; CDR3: CAWATGTGRKRTDTQYF
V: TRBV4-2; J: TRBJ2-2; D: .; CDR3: CASSLPEDTGELFF
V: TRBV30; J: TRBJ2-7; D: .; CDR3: CAWTMGFYEQYF
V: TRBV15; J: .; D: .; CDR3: CATSRDLTADEQYF
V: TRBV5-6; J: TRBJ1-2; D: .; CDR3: CASSFKQLSNYGYTF
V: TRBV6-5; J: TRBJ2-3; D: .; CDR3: CATHTITSTDTQYF
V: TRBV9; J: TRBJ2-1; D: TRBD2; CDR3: CASSVGTSGKDEQFF
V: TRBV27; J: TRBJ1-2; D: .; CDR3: CASSFSFRGDDYGYTF
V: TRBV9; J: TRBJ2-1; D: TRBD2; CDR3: CASSGNSGSYNEQFF
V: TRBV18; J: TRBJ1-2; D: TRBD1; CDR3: CASSQGARGYTF
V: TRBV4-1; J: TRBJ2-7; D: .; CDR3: CASSQAGHEQYF
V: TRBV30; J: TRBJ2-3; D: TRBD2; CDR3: CAWSGAGGTDTQYF
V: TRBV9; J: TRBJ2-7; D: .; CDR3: CASSALDSTYEQYF
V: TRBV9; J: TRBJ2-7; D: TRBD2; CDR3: CASSASGRTYEQYF
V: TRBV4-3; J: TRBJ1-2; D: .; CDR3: CASSQGNFNYGYTF
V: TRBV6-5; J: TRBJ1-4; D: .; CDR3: CASSYGGEKLFF
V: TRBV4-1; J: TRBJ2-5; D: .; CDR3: CASSQGSQETQYF
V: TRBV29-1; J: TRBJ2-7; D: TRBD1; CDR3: CSVQGSYEQYF
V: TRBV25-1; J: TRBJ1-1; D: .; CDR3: CASSPQRYTEAFF
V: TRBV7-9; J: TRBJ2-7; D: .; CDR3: CASSLGGGEQYF
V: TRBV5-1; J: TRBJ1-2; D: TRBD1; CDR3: CASSPGQTQINYGYTF
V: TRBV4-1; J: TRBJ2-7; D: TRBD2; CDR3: CASSQAIAGGYEQYF
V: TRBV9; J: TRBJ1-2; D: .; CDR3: CASSPKGRTYGYTF
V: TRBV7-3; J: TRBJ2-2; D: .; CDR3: CASSFLLAPNTGELFF
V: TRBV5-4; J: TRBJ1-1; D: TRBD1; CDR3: CASSSDRPEAFF
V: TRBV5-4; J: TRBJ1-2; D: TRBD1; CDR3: CASTPRGAGYGYTF
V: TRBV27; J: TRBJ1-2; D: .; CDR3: CASRTGLHPGGYTF
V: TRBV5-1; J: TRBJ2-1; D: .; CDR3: CASSLTGEQFF
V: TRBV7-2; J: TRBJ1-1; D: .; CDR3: CASSSSGTMNTEAFF
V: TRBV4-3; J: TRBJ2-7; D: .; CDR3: CASSQDPGPYEQYF
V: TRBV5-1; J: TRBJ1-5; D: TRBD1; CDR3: CASSPEGQTPYSNQPQHF
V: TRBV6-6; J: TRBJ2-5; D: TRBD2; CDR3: CASSYSSPSGRETQYF
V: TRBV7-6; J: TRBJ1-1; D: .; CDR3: CASSLWNTRNTEAFF
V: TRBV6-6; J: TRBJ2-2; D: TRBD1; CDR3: CASSWTGGTGELFF
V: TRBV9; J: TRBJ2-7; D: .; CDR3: CASSDGQPYEQYF
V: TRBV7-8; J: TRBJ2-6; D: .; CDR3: CASLAAGANVLTF
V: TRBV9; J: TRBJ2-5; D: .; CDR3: CASSEWDSLKETQYF